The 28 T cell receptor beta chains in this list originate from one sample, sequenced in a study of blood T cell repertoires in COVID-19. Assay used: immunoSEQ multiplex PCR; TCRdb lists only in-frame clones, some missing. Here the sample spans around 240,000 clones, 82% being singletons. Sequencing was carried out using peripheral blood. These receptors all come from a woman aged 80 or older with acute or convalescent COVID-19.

CDR3 DNA sequence: TGTGCCAGCAGTTACGGTAGTTATCAGCCCCAGCATTTT. Protein product: CASSYGSYQPQHF. This chain connects TRBV6-2 or TRBV6-3 to TRBJ1-5, with unresolved D. Germline CDR1 MNHEY, CDR2 SVGEGT. The CDR3 is 13 amino acids. Trimming stripped 2 bases from V and 5 bases from J, with 7 bases between.

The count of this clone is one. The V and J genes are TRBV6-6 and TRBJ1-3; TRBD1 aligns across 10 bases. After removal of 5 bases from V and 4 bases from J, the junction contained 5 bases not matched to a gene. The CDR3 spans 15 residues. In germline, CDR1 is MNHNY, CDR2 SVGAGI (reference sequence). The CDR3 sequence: CASSTLGQGGNTIYF. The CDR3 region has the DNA TGTGCCAGCAGTACGCTGGGACAGGGGGGAAACACCATATATTTT.

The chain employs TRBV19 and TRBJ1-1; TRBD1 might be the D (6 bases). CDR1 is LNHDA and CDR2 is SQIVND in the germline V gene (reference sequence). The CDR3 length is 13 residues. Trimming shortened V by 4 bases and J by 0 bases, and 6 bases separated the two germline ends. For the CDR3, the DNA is TGTGCCAGTAGTAGGACAGTGAACACTGAAGCTTTCTTT. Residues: CASSRTVNTEAFF.

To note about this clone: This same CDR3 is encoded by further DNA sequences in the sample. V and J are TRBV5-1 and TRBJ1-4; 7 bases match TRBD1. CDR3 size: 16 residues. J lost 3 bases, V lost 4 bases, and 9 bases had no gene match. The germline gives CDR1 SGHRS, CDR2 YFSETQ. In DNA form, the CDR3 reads TGCGCCAGCAGCCTACGACAGGGTCGGGCTAATGAAAAACTGTTTTTT. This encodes CASSLRQGRANEKLFF.

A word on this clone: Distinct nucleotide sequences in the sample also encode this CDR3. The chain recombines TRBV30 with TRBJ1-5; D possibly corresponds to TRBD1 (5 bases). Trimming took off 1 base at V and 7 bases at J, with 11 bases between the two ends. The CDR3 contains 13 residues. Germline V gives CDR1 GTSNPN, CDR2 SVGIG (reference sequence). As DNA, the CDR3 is TGTGCCTGGAGTGGGCAGGGCGACCAGCCCCAGCATTTT. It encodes CAWSGQGDQPQHF.

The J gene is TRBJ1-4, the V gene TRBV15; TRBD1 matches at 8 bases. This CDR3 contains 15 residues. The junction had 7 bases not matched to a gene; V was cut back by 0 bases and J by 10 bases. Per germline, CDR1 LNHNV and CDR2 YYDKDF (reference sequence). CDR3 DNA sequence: TGTGCCACCAGCAGAGATGGAGACAGGGGAGGAAAACTGTTTTTT. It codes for CATSRDGDRGGKLFF.

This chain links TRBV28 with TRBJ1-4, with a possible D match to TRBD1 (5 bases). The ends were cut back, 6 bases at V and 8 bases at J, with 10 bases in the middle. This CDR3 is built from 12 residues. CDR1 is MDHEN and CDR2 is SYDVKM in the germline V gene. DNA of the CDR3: TGTGCCAGCAGCCAGGGTAAAGAAAAACTGTTTTTT. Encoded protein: CASSQGKEKLFF. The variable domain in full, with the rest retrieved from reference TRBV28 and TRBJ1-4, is DVKVTQSSRYLVKRTGEKVFLECVQDMDHENMFWYRQDPGLGLRLIYFSYDVKMKEKGDIPEGYSVSREKKERFSLILESASTNQTSMYLCASSQGKEKLFFGSGTQLSVL.

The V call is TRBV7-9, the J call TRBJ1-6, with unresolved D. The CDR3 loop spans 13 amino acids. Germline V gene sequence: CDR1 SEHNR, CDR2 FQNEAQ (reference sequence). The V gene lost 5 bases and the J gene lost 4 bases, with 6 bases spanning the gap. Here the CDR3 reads CASSTSYNSPLHF. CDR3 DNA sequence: TGTGCCAGCAGCACATCATATAATTCACCCCTCCACTTT.

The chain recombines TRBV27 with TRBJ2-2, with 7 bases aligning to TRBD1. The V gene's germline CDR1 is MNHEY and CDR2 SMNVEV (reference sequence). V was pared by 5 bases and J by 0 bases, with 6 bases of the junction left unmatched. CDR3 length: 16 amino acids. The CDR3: CASSIYRGTNTGELFF. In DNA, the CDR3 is TGTGCCAGCAGTATATACAGGGGAACGAACACCGGGGAGCTGTTTTTT.

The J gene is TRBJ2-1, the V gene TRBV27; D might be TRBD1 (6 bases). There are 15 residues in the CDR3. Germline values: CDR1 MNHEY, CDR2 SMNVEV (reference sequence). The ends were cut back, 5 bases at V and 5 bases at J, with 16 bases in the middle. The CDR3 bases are TGTGCCAGCAGTCCACACAGGGTGGGTAACAATGAGCAGTTCTTC. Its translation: CASSPHRVGNNEQFF.

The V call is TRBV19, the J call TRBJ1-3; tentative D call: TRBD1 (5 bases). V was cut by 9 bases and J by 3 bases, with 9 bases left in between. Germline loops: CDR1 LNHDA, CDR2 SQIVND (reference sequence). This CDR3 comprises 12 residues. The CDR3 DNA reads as TGTGCCAGGGCAGGGAATGGAAACACCATATATTTT. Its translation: CARAGNGNTIYF. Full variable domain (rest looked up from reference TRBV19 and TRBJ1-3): DGGITQSPKYLFRKEGQNVTLSCEQNLNHDAMYWYRQDPGQGLRLIYYSQIVNDFQKGDIAEGYSVSREKKESFPLTVTSAQKNPTAFYLCARAGNGNTIYFGEGSWLTVV.

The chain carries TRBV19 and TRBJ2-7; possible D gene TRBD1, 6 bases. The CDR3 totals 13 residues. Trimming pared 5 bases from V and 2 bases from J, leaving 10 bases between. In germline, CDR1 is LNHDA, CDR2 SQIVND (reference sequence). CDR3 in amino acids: CASSVGQTYEQYF. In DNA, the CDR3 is TGTGCCAGTAGTGTTGGACAGACCTACGAGCAGTACTTC.

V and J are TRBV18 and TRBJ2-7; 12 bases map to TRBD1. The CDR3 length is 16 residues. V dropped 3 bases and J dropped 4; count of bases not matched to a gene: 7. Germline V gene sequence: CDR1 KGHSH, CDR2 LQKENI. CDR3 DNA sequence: TGTGCCAGCTCACCCCGGGGACAGGGGGCGGGGTACGAGCAGTACTTC. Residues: CASSPRGQGAGYEQYF.

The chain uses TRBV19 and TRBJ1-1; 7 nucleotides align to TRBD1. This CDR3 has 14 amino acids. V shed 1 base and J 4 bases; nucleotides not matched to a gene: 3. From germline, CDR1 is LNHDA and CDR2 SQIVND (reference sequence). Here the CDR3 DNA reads TGTGCCAGTAGTATAGGCCGGGACAGCACTGAAGCTTTCTTT. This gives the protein CASSIGRDSTEAFF.

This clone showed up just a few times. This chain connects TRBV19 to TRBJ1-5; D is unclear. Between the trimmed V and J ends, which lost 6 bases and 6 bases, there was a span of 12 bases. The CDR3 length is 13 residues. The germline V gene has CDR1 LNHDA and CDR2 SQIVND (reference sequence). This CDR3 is CASRQEYGQPQHF. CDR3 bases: TGTGCCAGTAGGCAGGAATACGGTCAGCCCCAGCATTTT.

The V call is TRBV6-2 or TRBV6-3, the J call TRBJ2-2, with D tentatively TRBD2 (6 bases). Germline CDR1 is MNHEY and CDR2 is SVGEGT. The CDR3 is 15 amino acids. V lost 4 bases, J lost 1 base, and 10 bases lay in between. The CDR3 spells CASSSGGVNTGELFF. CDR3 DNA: TGTGCCAGCAGTTCTGGCGGGGTGAACACCGGGGAGCTGTTTTTT.

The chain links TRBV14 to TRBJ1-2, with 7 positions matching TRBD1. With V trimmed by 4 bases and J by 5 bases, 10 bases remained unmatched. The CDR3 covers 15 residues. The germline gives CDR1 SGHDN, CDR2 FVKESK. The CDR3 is CASSRWDRTLYGYTF. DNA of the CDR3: TGTGCCAGCAGCCGATGGGACAGAACTCTATATGGCTACACCTTC.

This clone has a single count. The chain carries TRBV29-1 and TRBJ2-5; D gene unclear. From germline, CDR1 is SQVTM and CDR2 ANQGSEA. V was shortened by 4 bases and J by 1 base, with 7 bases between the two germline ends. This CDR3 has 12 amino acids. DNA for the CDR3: TGCAGCGTTGTCCCTAGCCAAGAGACCCAGTACTTC. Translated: CSVVPSQETQYF.

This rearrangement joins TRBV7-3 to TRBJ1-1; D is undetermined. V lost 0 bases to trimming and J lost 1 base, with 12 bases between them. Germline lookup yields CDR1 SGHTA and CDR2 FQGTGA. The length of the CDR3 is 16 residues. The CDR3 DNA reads TGTGCCAGCAGCTTAACCCCGGCAGGAGGGAACACTGAAGCTTTCTTT. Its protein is CASSLTPAGGNTEAFF. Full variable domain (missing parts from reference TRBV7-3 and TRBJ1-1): GAGVSQTPSNKVTEKGKYVELRCDPISGHTALYWYRQSLGQGPEFLIYFQGTGAADDSGLPNDRFFAVRPEGSVSTLKIQRTERGDSAVYLCASSLTPAGGNTEAFFGQGTRLTVV.

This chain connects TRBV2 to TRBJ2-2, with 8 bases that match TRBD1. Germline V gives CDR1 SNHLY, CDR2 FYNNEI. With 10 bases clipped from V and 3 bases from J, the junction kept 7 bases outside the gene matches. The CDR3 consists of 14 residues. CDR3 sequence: CATTRDRYTGELFF. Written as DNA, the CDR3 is TGTGCCACGACCCGGGACAGGTACACCGGGGAGCTGTTTTTT.

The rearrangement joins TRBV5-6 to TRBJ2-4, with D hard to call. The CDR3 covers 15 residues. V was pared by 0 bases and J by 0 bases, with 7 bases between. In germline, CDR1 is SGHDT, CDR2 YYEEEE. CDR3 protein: CASSLGSGAKNIQYF. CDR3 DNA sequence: TGTGCCAGCAGCTTGGGTTCGGGAGCCAAAAACATTCAGTACTTC.

CDR3 sequence: CASSQDRQGGYGYTF. The CDR3 coding sequence is TGCGCCAGCAGCCAAGATCGGCAGGGGGGCTATGGCTACACCTTC. The gene calls are TRBV4-3 and TRBJ1-2; 7 bases fit TRBD1. The CDR3 sequence is 15 residues long. J lost 4 bases, V lost 0 bases, and 5 bases had no gene match. Germline V gene lookup returns CDR1 LGHNA and CDR2 YSLEER.

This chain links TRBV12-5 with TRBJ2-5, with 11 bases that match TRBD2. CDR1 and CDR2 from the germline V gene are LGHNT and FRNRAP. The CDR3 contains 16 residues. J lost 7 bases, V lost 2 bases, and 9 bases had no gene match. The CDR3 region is CASGLTSGGYPSTQYF. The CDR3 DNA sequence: TGTGCTAGTGGTTTGACTAGCGGGGGATACCCGTCGACCCAGTACTTC.

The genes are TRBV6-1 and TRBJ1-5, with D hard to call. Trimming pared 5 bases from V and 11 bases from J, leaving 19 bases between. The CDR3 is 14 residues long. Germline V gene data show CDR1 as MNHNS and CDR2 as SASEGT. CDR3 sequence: CASSSNEGVTAQHF. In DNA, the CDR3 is TGTGCCAGCAGTTCCAACGAGGGCGTTACGGCCCAGCATTTT.

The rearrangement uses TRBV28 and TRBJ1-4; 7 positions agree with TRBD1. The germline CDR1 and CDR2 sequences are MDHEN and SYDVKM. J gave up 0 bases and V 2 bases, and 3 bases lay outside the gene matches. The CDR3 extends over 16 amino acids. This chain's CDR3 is CASSLPGTATNEKLFF. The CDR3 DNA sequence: TGTGCCAGCAGTTTACCCGGGACAGCAACTAATGAAAAACTGTTTTTT. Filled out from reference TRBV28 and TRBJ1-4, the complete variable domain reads DVKVTQSSRYLVKRTGEKVFLECVQDMDHENMFWYRQDPGLGLRLIYFSYDVKMKEKGDIPEGYSVSREKKERFSLILESASTNQTSMYLCASSLPGTATNEKLFFGSGTQLSVL.

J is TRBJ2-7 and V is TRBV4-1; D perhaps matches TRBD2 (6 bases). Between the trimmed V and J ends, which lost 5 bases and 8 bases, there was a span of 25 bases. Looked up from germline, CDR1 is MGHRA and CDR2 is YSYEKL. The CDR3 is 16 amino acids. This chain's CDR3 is CASSSTGGAFLGKQYF. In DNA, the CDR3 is TGCGCCAGCAGCTCTACCGGGGGAGCCTTTTTGGGGAAGCAGTACTTC.

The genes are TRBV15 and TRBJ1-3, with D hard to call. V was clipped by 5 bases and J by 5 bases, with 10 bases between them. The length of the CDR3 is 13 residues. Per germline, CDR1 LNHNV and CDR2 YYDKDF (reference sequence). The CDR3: CATSELVRNTIYF. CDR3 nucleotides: TGTGCCACCAGCGAGCTCGTCCGAAACACCATATATTTT. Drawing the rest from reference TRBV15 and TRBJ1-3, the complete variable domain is DAMVIQNPRYQVTQFGKPVTLSCSQTLNHNVMYWYQQKSSQAPKLLFHYYDKDFNNEADTPDNFQSRRPNTSFCFLDIRSPGLGDTAMYLCATSELVRNTIYFGEGSWLTVV.

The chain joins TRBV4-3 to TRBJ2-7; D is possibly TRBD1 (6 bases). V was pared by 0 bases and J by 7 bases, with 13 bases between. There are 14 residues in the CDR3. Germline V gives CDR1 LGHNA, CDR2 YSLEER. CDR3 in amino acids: CASSQDLTGREQYF. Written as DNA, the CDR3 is TGCGCCAGCAGCCAAGATTTAACAGGGCGGGAGCAGTACTTC.